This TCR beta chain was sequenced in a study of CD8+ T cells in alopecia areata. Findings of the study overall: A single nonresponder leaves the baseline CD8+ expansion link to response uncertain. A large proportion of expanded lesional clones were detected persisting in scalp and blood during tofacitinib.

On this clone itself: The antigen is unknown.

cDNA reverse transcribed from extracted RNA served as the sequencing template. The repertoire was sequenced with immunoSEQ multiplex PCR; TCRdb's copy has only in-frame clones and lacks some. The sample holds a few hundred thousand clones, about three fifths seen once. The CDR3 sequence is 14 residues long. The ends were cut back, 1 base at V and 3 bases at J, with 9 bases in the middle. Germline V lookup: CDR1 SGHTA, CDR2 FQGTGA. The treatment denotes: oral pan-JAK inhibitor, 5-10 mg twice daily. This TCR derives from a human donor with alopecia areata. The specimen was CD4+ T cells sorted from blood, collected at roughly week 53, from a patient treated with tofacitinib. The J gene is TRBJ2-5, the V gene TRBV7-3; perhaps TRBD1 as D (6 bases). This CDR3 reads CASSLNAGEETQYF. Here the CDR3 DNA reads TGTGCCAGCAGCTTAAACGCAGGGGAAGAGACCCAGTACTTC.